The TCR beta chain under discussion was sequenced for a study of blood T cell repertoires in COVID-19 (dated by TCRdb to about 2020). For the wider study: Collaborator samples came from the United States, Italy and Spain and covered acute and convalescent phases of COVID-19. The repertoires were made available in a free public database intended to serve as a resource for research on the immune response to SARS-CoV-2. The prospective study material was composed of cDNA or gDNA derived from T cells, B-cell-depleted T cells, or PBMCs. Where available, HLA class I and class II types were obtained from metadata supplied by the sample provider rather than from assay-based typing. Nearly every sample came with metadata listing a de-identified subject ID, COVID-19 status, age in years and sex. The samples were drawn from two sources: the first 160 participants of the ongoing ImmuneRACE study, and 1,200 or so subjects contributed by 6 global collaborators. Subjects who had been exposed to COVID-19, were actively infected with it, or had recovered from it provided the deeply sampled blood TCRbeta repertoires that made up the dataset. Overall study outcomes, separate from this receptor: How much clinical and demographic metadata was included differed by source and by participant, and the metadata was provided uncurated.

A word on this clone: Its recognized antigen is unknown. No much larger clonotype is one base removed from it; base qualities were not supplied.

TCRbeta CDR3 regions were amplified from genomic DNA by means of the immunoSEQ Assay, a bias-controlled multiplex PCR. On the authors' methods: The number of nucleated cells in each sample was estimated by amplification of reference gene primers within the assay. To quantify the absolute abundance of each unique TCRbeta CDR3 rearrangement, sequence reads were collapsed and filtered. For each sample, productive Simpson clonality was calculated as the square root of Simpson's diversity index over productive rearrangements. Drawn from immuneACCESS, this table holds only the in-frame rearrangements with V and J called that TCRdb kept. Clones are partly lost; checked studies trace under half to an unresolved V gene and leave the rest unexplained. That table supplies the V and J calls and clone size; D and trimming were determined from the DNA. This sample lists 160,000 or so clones; roughly nine tenths were detected once. The ten largest account for 18% of the sample.

Each collaborating institution followed its own protocols to collect whole blood in K2EDTA tubes. For TCRbeta analysis, collaborators shipped samples as frozen whole blood, isolated PBMCs, or DNA extracted from either of those sample types. The CDR3 sequence holds 14 residues, the cysteine and phenylalanine included. Kept here is only the CDR3 DNA, which spans 42 bases and is read in frame from base 1. Reading the germline V gene (reference sequence) gives CDR1 MNHEY and CDR2 SMNVEV. V trim: 3 bases; J trim: 3 bases; unmatched bases: 5. The V gene is TRBV27 and the J gene is TRBJ2-7; 7 bases in the middle match TRBD1. Input material: peripheral blood. The sequence was collected from a man aged 55 to 69 with active or convalescent COVID-19. In nucleotides, the sequence is TGTGCCAGCAGTTTCGGTGCAGGGGGCTACGAGCAGTACTTC. Translation gives CASSFGAGGYEQYF.